The 12 T cell receptor beta chains listed next were all sequenced from one sample in a study of blood T cell repertoires in COVID-19. Sequenced by immunoSEQ multiplex PCR; TCRdb stores in-frame clones only, minus some. Of about 67,000 clones listed, around 85% are singletons. The sequencing input was peripheral blood. These receptors all stem from a woman of 80 years or more with acute or convalescent COVID-19.

The chain employs TRBV28 and TRBJ2-1; D is possibly TRBD2 (6 bases). CDR3 size: 13 residues. Germline V gene data show CDR1 as MDHEN and CDR2 as SYDVKM. V was cut by 7 bases and J by 5 bases, with 12 bases left in between. This CDR3 is CASNHGTHNEQFF. CDR3 in DNA: TGTGCCAGCAATCACGGGACTCACAATGAGCAGTTCTTC.

V usage is TRBV7-6 and J usage is TRBJ2-1; 10 positions agree with TRBD2. CDR1 is SGHVS and CDR2 is FNYEAQ in the germline V gene. V lost 5 bases to trimming and J lost 2 bases; unmatched junction nucleotides: 6. CDR3 length equals 16 residues. This CDR3 reads CASSSRTSGTYNEQFF. The CDR3 bases are TGTGCCAGCAGCAGTAGAACTAGCGGGACCTACAATGAGCAGTTCTTC.

The V gene is TRBV7-2, the J gene TRBJ2-2; 7 bases map to TRBD1. CDR3 length equals 14 residues. The germline V gene encodes CDR1 SGHTA and CDR2 FQGNSA. The trim removed 4 bases at V and 7 bases at J, leaving 6 bases unmatched. CDR3 sequence: CASSSRGWGGELFF. The DNA for the CDR3 is TGTGCCAGCAGCTCCAGGGGGTGGGGCGGGGAGCTGTTTTTT.

This chain connects TRBV7-6 to TRBJ1-3; no definite D call. From germline, CDR1 is SGHVS and CDR2 FNYEAQ. Trimming took 1 base from V and 1 from J, leaving 8 bases between them. The CDR3 consists of 15 residues. This CDR3 is CASSLEGVSGNTIYF. In DNA form, the CDR3 reads TGTGCCAGCAGCTTAGAAGGAGTTTCTGGAAACACCATATATTTT.

The table lists this clone with a count of one. This chain connects TRBV10-1 to TRBJ2-7, with TRBD2 matching over 11 bases. The CDR3 runs 20 residues. Germline-derived CDR1 and CDR2 are WNHNN and SYGVQD (reference sequence). Unmatched junction bases numbered 21, after V lost 4 bases and J lost 4 bases. CDR3 region: CASSVPDSPGLAEPRYEQYF. CDR3 coding DNA: TGCGCCAGCAGTGTCCCGGACAGCCCGGGACTAGCGGAGCCCAGATACGAGCAGTACTTC.

The chain links TRBV7-2 to TRBJ1-2; D uncertain. Germline V gene data show CDR1 as SGHTA and CDR2 as FQGNSA. The CDR3 length is 13 residues. V dropped 6 bases and J dropped 5 bases, with 13 bases sitting between them. The CDR3 coding sequence is TGTGCCAGCAGACCGGGTCGAGATTATGGCTACACCTTC. Translation: CASRPGRDYGYTF.

The V call is TRBV11-2, the J call TRBJ2-1; D remains ambiguous. Germline CDR1 and CDR2: SGHAT and FQNNGV. The germline V and J ends were trimmed by 1 base and 6 bases, with 7 bases remaining between them. This CDR3 contains 13 residues. CDR3 in DNA: TGTGCCAGCAGCTTAGGGCGGCTCAATGAGCAGTTCTTC. This translates into CASSLGRLNEQFF. Variable domain in full (rest from reference TRBV11-2 and TRBJ2-1): EAGVAQSPRYKIIEKRQSVAFWCNPISGHATLYWYQQILGQGPKLLIQFQNNGVVDDSQLPKDRFSAERLKGVDSTLKIQPAKLEDSAVYLCASSLGRLNEQFFGPGTRLTVL.

This clone came up a few times. The rearrangement joins TRBV19 to TRBJ2-2; D perhaps matches TRBD1 (6 bases). This CDR3 is 15 amino acids long. In germline, CDR1 is LNHDA, CDR2 SQIVND (reference sequence). Trimming took 0 bases from V and 4 from J, leaving 9 bases between them. CDR3 residues: CASSIEQGSTGELFF. The CDR3 nucleotides read TGTGCCAGTAGTATAGAACAGGGAAGCACCGGGGAGCTGTTTTTT.

This rearrangement joins TRBV11-3 to TRBJ1-6; D uncertain. Trimming left V 6 bases short and J 3 bases short, with 18 bases between. CDR1 SGHNT and CDR2 YENEEA come from the germline V gene. The CDR3 sequence is 17 residues long. CDR3 nucleotide sequence: TGTGCCAGCAGTAAGGGTACTGACTACCTCTATAATTCACCCCTCCACTTT. Translated, it gives CASSKGTDYLYNSPLHF.

The chain has TRBV7-9 and TRBJ1-1, with a tentative D call TRBD1 (6 bases). Between the trimmed V and J ends, which lost 1 base and 5 bases, there was a span of 8 bases. Germline CDR1 and CDR2: SEHNR and FQNEAQ (reference sequence). The CDR3 loop spans 13 amino acids. The chain's CDR3 is CASSLGGRTEAFF. The CDR3 region has the DNA TGTGCCAGCAGCTTAGGGGGGCGAACTGAAGCTTTCTTT.

The chain uses TRBV11-2 and TRBJ1-5; D not certain. Trimming stripped 1 base from V and 7 bases from J, with 11 bases between. The germline V gene encodes CDR1 SGHAT and CDR2 FQNNGV. The CDR3 runs 14 residues. As DNA, the CDR3 is TGTGCCAGCAGCTTAGCCCCAGTGAAACAGCCCCAGCATTTT. Its protein is CASSLAPVKQPQHF.

This clone showed up just a few times. V is TRBV5-1 and J is TRBJ1-2, with TRBD1 identical over 12 bases. The CDR3 length is 14 residues. The germline CDR1 and CDR2 sequences are SGHRS and YFSETQ. Trimming removed 3 bases from V and 8 bases from J; junction bases left unmatched: 5. The CDR3: CASSSGTGGAGYTF. The DNA of the CDR3 is TGCGCCAGCAGCTCCGGGACAGGGGGCGCGGGCTACACCTTC.